This T cell receptor (beta chain) was identified in a study of identical twins. TCRdb re-analysed the 5' RACE reads in MiXCR, keeping a single row per CDR3 protein. Of 400,000 to 650,000 distinct CDR3 sequences in the sample, approximately 22% were seen once. In this sample, this clonotype turned up a few times. The CDR3 runs 15 residues. J gave up 9 bases and V 8 bases, and 15 bases lay outside the gene matches. CDR1 is MNHNS and CDR2 is SASEGT in the germline V gene. These data are also associated with another study on T cells expressing NK-cell markers.

The sequence was obtained from a woman between 18 and 30 years old in good health. The chain carries TRBV6-1 and TRBJ2-1; 8 bases are shared with TRBD2. The sequencing sample was made of CD4+ T cells sorted from blood. The CDR3, as DNA: TGTGCCAGCGGACCAGGACTAGCCCTTGGAGGTGAGCAGTTCTTC. Its translation: CASGPGLALGGEQFF.